A single sample is the source of the 12 T cell receptor beta chains below, sequenced in a study of T cell clusters in autoimmune cytopenias. Multiplex touch-down PCR amplified TRB using TRB-A and TRB-B pools in one tube. TCRdb re-called the multiplex PCR reads and gives one entry per CDR3 protein, without DNA. The table for this sample gives thousands of distinct CDR3 sequences. Each sample's input was 200 to 250 ng genomic DNA, approximately 37,500 genome equivalents. The sequenced material came from peripheral blood. These receptors came from a human donor with an autoimmune cytopenia or autoimmune hepatitis (not recorded which).

V and J are TRBV11-1 and TRBJ1-1; TCRdb outputs TRBD1, but without DNA this stays unchecked. There are 14 residues in the CDR3. Looked up from germline, CDR1 is SGHAT and CDR2 is FQDESV (reference sequence). The CDR3 here is CASSLRGALTEAFF.

The rearrangement uses TRBV19 and TRBJ1-5; the TCRdb call, TRBD1, lacks DNA for checking. From germline, CDR1 is LNHDA and CDR2 SQIVND (reference sequence). The CDR3 contains 16 residues. The CDR3 loop reads CASSIPQGSGNQPQHF.

The gene calls are TRBV30 and TRBJ1-6; TCRdb's D gene call, TRBD1, goes unchecked for lack of DNA. Germline assignment: CDR1 GTSNPN and CDR2 SVGIG (reference sequence). The CDR3 contains 15 residues. The CDR3 sequence is CAWRMGAYVPWPLHF.

The chain has TRBV6-6 and TRBJ1-2; lacking DNA, the TRBD1 call made by TCRdb goes unchecked. The CDR3 has 15 amino acids. Germline values: CDR1 MNHNY, CDR2 SVGAGI (reference sequence). The chain's CDR3 is CASSTGHTANYGYTF.

This clonotype is identified as large from frequency. This chain's CDR3 is CAWSPPGTYNEQFF. The chain employs TRBV30 and TRBJ2-1; TCRdb's D call of TRBD1 is untestable without DNA. The CDR3 is made up of 14 amino acids. Germline lookup yields CDR1 GTSNPN and CDR2 SVGIG (reference sequence).

V is TRBV5-1 and J is TRBJ2-2; TCRdb returns TRBD2, unconfirmable since there is no DNA. The CDR3 has 17 amino acids. Germline V gene sequence: CDR1 SGHRS, CDR2 YFSETQ. The CDR3 protein is CASTPMLTSGNTGELFF.

The V and J genes are TRBV6-5 and TRBJ1-4. The CDR3 is made up of 14 amino acids. Per the germline V gene, CDR1 is MNHEY and CDR2 is SVGAGI. This CDR3 reads CASRKESLNEKLFF.

This clonotype is medium-sized by frequency. The chain employs TRBV15 and TRBJ2-3; TCRdb outputs TRBD2, but without DNA this stays unchecked. The CDR3 spans 17 residues. CDR1 is LNHNV, CDR2 YYDKDF, per germline (reference sequence). The CDR3 sequence: CATSSPLGLYSTDTQYF.

This clonotype ranks as medium-sized (0.01 to 0.1%) in terms of frequency. This chain joins TRBV30 and TRBJ2-5; the TCRdb D gene call, TRBD1, has no DNA to confirm it. Germline V CDR1 and CDR2: GTSNPN, SVGIG (reference sequence). The CDR3 is made up of 15 amino acids. The CDR3 protein is CAWSVRDTSQETQYF.

The chain has TRBV6-1 and TRBJ2-7. Looked up from germline, CDR1 is MNHNS and CDR2 is SASEGT. CDR3 length: 14 amino acids. The CDR3 sequence is CASSSKGRSYEQYF.

This clonotype is called medium-sized (0.01 to 0.1%) based on its frequency. The chain couples TRBV29-1 to TRBJ2-2; TCRdb gives TRBD2 as the D gene, but with no DNA this cannot be confirmed. CDR1 and CDR2 from the germline V gene are SQVTM and ANQGSEA. This CDR3 has 15 amino acids. The chain's CDR3 is CSVLPASANTGELFF.

This clonotype is medium-sized (0.01 to 0.1%) by frequency. The chain joins TRBV19 to TRBJ1-1; lacking DNA, the TRBD1 call made by TCRdb goes unchecked. The germline CDR1 and CDR2 sequences are LNHDA and SQIVND (reference sequence). The CDR3 runs to 14 residues. CDR3 sequence reads: CASSIGGADTEAFF. The full variable domain, with the rest looked up from reference TRBV19 and TRBJ1-1, is DGGITQSPKYLFRKEGQNVTLSCEQNLNHDAMYWYRQDPGQGLRLIYYSQIVNDFQKGDIAEGYSVSREKKESFPLTVTSAQKNPTAFYLCASSIGGADTEAFFGQGTRLTVV.